The next 12 T cell receptor beta chains were all read from a single sample in a study of molecular identifiers for immune sequencing clone quantification. MiXCR, run by TCRdb on the PCR reads, gives a single entry per CDR3 protein. This sample has about 500,000 distinct CDR3 sequences, with around 23% found just once. What was sequenced was naive CD8+ T cells from blood, with Jurkat cell RNA spiked in. This sample's subset: FACS-sorted CD8+CD4-CCR7+CD45RA+ naive T cells. The receptor set was obtained from a human donor in good health. Some libraries in this study had Jurkat cell RNA spiked in.

This clonotype was seen ten or more times. An end of the junction differs from the germline gene, which may be a read error. The chain couples TRBV29-1 to TRBJ2-3; D ambiguous. CDR1 is SQVTM, CDR2 ANQGSEA, per germline. The CDR3 contains 11 residues. The CDR3 loop is CSVGPTDAQYF. CDR3 in DNA: TGCAGCGTAGGACCAACAGATGCGCAGTATTTT.

Comment on this clonotype: A clone one base away is much larger, so this may be a read error. It is likely a read error, because the conserved phenylalanine at the end of the CDR3 is missing. V and J are TRBV7-9 and TRBJ2-1, with 9 nucleotides matching TRBD1. The CDR3 runs to 16 residues. V was clipped by 5 bases and J by 8 bases; unmatched bases: 13. Germline CDR1 and CDR2: SEHNR and FQNEAQ (reference sequence). Here the CDR3 DNA reads TGTGCCAGCAGCCCGGTAAGGACAGGGGCCCGCCATGAGCAGTTCCTC. This translates into CASSPVRTGARHEQFL.

About this clonotype itself: A much larger clone differs from this one at a single base, so this may be a read error. The CDR3 is CDSSYLNPGQGGYTF. In DNA, the CDR3 is TGTGACAGCAGTTACCTGAATCCCGGACAGGGAGGCTACACCTTC. V and J are TRBV6-5 and TRBJ1-2, with 8 bases lining up with TRBD1. CDR1 and CDR2 (germline): MNHEY, SVGAGI. This CDR3 region has 15 residues.

CDR3 region: CASSFLLNSWGYTF. As DNA, the CDR3 is TGTGCCAGCAGCTTTCTATTGAATAGCTGGGGCTACACCTTC. The gene calls are TRBV7-9 and TRBJ1-2; D is uncertain. This CDR3 comprises 14 residues. Per the germline V gene, CDR1 is SEHNR and CDR2 is FQNEAQ (reference sequence). V was cut by 3 bases and J by 8 bases, with 16 bases left in between.

This clonotype turned up a few times. V is TRBV7-9 and J is TRBJ2-7; 7 bases are shared with TRBD2. Trimming took 5 bases from V and 2 from J; bases not matched to a gene: 15. The CDR3 consists of 17 residues. Germline CDR1 SEHNR, CDR2 FQNEAQ (reference sequence). CDR3 in DNA: TGTGCCAGCAGCCCCCGCTCGTCGGGAGGCCCTCCCTACGAGCAGTACTTC. It translates to CASSPRSSGGPPYEQYF.

CDR3 in amino acids: CATSGPWGSNEQFF. The CDR3 DNA reads TGTGCCACCAGTGGTCCTTGGGGGAGCAATGAGCAGTTCTTC. V and J are TRBV24-1 and TRBJ2-1; D may match TRBD1 or TRBD2 (5 bases each). This CDR3 has 14 residues. V gave up 5 bases and J gave up 6 bases, with 13 bases separating them. CDR1 is KGHDR, CDR2 SFDVKD, per germline.

In this sample, this clonotype turned up a few times. This chain links TRBV7-9 with TRBJ1-2; 7 bases map to TRBD1. This CDR3 comprises 17 residues. Germline CDR1 and CDR2: SEHNR and FQNEAQ (reference sequence). After removal of 5 bases from V and 2 bases from J, the junction contained 14 bases not matched to a gene. Here the CDR3 DNA reads TGTGCCAGCAGCCGAGGCCGGACAGGAAGTTTCAACTATGGCTACACCTTC. Translated: CASSRGRTGSFNYGYTF.

This clonotype was observed at least ten times. The rearrangement links TRBV7-2 to TRBJ2-6; 7 bases agree with TRBD2. In germline, CDR1 is SGHTA, CDR2 FQGNSA. This CDR3 is 17 amino acids long. Germline trimming cut 5 bases from V and 2 bases from J; bases unmatched to any gene: 9. The CDR3: CASSPGRTSTGANVLTF. CDR3 nucleotide sequence: TGTGCCAGCAGCCCCGGGAGGACCTCCACTGGGGCCAACGTCCTGACTTTC.

Comments on this clonotype: The junction shows a germline mismatch at one end, possibly a read error. This chain links TRBV5-6 with TRBJ2-4, with a weak D call TRBD2 (7 bases). This CDR3 is built from 13 residues. Germline-derived CDR1 and CDR2 are SGHDT and YYEEEE. CDR3 sequence reads: CASSLGGPGIQYF. CDR3 coding DNA: TGTGCCAGCAGTTTGGGGGGGCCCGGCATTCAGTACTTC.

This clonotype was seen more than once but under ten times. J is TRBJ1-6 and V is TRBV27; D is ambiguous. The CDR3 sequence is 15 residues long. The V gene's germline CDR1 is MNHEY and CDR2 SMNVEV (reference sequence). The V gene lost 1 base and the J gene lost 7 bases, with 11 bases spanning the gap. In DNA form, the CDR3 reads TGTGCCAGCAGTTTATACCCCATTAGCAATTCACCCCTCCACTTT. Amino acid sequence: CASSLYPISNSPLHF.

The chain links TRBV4-2 to TRBJ1-1; 9 nucleotides line up with TRBD1. The germline gives CDR1 LGHNA, CDR2 YNFKEQ. J was trimmed by 8 bases and V by 4 bases; bases with no gene match: 8. This CDR3 is built from 14 residues. CDR3 sequence (DNA): TGTGCCAGCAGCCCAAGGACAGGGGACGTGGAAGCTTTCTTT. It specifies CASSPRTGDVEAFF.

The chain uses TRBV30 and TRBJ2-1; the match to TRBD2 covers 11 bases. CDR1 and CDR2 from the germline V gene are GTSNPN and SVGIG (reference sequence). The CDR3 loop spans 15 amino acids. With 4 bases clipped from V and 4 bases from J, the junction kept 6 bases outside the gene matches. The CDR3 reads CAWNYLAGGYNEQFF. The CDR3 DNA sequence: TGTGCCTGGAACTATCTAGCGGGGGGTTACAATGAGCAGTTCTTC.